Following are 20 T cell receptor beta chains from one sample sequenced in a study of T cell responses to AZD1222 COVID-19 vaccine. TCRdb's copy holds only in-frame clones and misses some; the assay was immunoSEQ multiplex PCR. The data contain 130,000 to 150,000 clones, 85% to 95% of them singletons. The sample here was peripheral blood, taken after recovery from COVID-19. The receptors originated from an adult who had recovered from COVID-19.

In its sample, this clone was seen once. The chain links TRBV24-1 to TRBJ1-2; D is possibly TRBD1 (6 bases). The CDR3 has 14 amino acids. Looked up from germline, CDR1 is KGHDR and CDR2 is SFDVKD. V was cut by 3 bases and J by 4 bases, with 11 bases left in between. The CDR3 DNA reads as TGTGCCACCAGTGATGAAACAGGGTTCTATGGCTACACCTTC. It codes for CATSDETGFYGYTF.

This chain joins TRBV28 and TRBJ2-6, with D perhaps matching TRBD1 (6 bases). The CDR3 has 15 amino acids. The ends were cut back, 5 bases at V and 2 bases at J, with 10 bases in the middle. Germline V gives CDR1 MDHEN, CDR2 SYDVKM. CDR3 sequence: CASSRTEAGANVLTF. The CDR3, as DNA: TGTGCCAGCAGTCGGACAGAGGCTGGGGCCAACGTCCTGACTTTC. Using reference TRBV28 and TRBJ2-6 for the parts outside the CDR3, the full variable domain is DVKVTQSSRYLVKRTGEKVFLECVQDMDHENMFWYRQDPGLGLRLIYFSYDVKMKEKGDIPEGYSVSREKKERFSLILESASTNQTSMYLCASSRTEAGANVLTFGAGSRLTVL.

This chain joins TRBV13 and TRBJ2-3, with a possible D match to TRBD1 (7 bases). Trimming removed 7 bases at V and 6 bases at J, with 23 bases between. This CDR3 is 16 amino acids long. Per the germline V gene, CDR1 is PRHDT and CDR2 is FYEKMQ (reference sequence). CDR3 sequence: CASTPYAGQRPDTQYF. For the CDR3, the DNA is TGTGCCAGCACACCCTACGCGGGACAGCGGCCGGATACGCAGTATTTT.

The chain uses TRBV11-2 and TRBJ2-1; 10 bases agree with TRBD1. Losses at the gene ends were 4 bases for V and 3 bases for J; bases not matched to a gene: 3. CDR3 length: 15 residues. Germline loops: CDR1 SGHAT, CDR2 FQNNGV. The CDR3 here is CASSSRDRGYNEQFF. DNA of the CDR3: TGTGCCAGCAGCTCCCGGGACAGGGGCTACAATGAGCAGTTCTTC.

This chain links TRBV28 with TRBJ2-7, with 10 nucleotides matching TRBD2. The CDR3 runs 15 residues. V shed 5 bases, J shed 3 bases, and the junction held 7 bases outside the gene matches. The germline CDR1 and CDR2 sequences are MDHEN and SYDVKM. The CDR3 spells CASSLPASGSYEQYF. The CDR3, as DNA: TGTGCCAGCAGTCTCCCCGCTAGCGGGAGCTACGAGCAGTACTTC.

The chain is built from TRBV7-9 and TRBJ1-5; a possible D gene is TRBD1 (6 bases). Germline assignment: CDR1 SEHNR and CDR2 FQNEAQ (reference sequence). Trimming shortened V by 4 bases and J by 2 bases, and 12 bases separated the two germline ends. The length of the CDR3 is 15 residues. CDR3 region: CASSSRGDRNQPQHF. DNA of the CDR3: TGTGCCAGCAGCTCGAGGGGGGACCGCAATCAGCCCCAGCATTTT.

This chain joins TRBV7-3 and TRBJ1-1, with TRBD1 identical over 7 bases. Germline CDR1 and CDR2: SGHTA and FQGTGA. J gave up 0 bases and V 2 bases, and 6 bases lay outside the gene matches. CDR3 size: 16 residues. CDR3 sequence reads: CASSLGTEGMNTEAFF. In DNA form, the CDR3 reads TGTGCCAGCAGCTTAGGGACAGAAGGAATGAACACTGAAGCTTTCTTT. Complete variable domain (other parts from reference TRBV7-3 and TRBJ1-1): GAGVSQTPSNKVTEKGKYVELRCDPISGHTALYWYRQSLGQGPEFLIYFQGTGAADDSGLPNDRFFAVRPEGSVSTLKIQRTERGDSAVYLCASSLGTEGMNTEAFFGQGTRLTVV.

This clone was recorded once. V gene TRBV7-9 combines with J gene TRBJ2-3; D is unclear. CDR3 length: 14 residues. The V gene's germline CDR1 is SEHNR and CDR2 FQNEAQ (reference sequence). Trimming took off 1 base at V and 4 bases at J, with 9 bases between the two ends. This CDR3 is CASSLEGRADTQYF. The CDR3, as DNA: TGTGCCAGCAGCTTAGAAGGTCGGGCAGATACGCAGTATTTT.

This clone was counted once. This chain links TRBV27 with TRBJ2-3; 13 positions agree with TRBD2. Germline assignment: CDR1 MNHEY and CDR2 SMNVEV (reference sequence). With 4 bases clipped from V and 6 bases from J, the junction kept 4 bases outside the gene matches. This CDR3 comprises 15 residues. CDR3 amino acids: CASSSSTSGRDTQYF. As DNA, the CDR3 is TGTGCCAGCAGTTCATCGACTAGCGGGAGGGATACGCAGTATTTT.

The chain joins TRBV7-2 to TRBJ2-3, with 10 bases fitting TRBD2. The CDR3 is 15 residues long. CDR1 SGHTA and CDR2 FQGNSA come from the germline V gene. Trimming at V came to 5 bases and at J to 3 bases, leaving 5 bases not matched to a gene. CDR3 in DNA: TGTGCCAGCAGCCTGTCTAGCGGGAGAACAGATACGCAGTATTTT. Its protein is CASSLSSGRTDTQYF. The full variable domain, completed using reference TRBV7-2 and TRBJ2-3, is GAGVSQSPSNKVTEKGKDVELRCDPISGHTALYWYRQSLGQGLEFLIYFQGNSAPDKSGLPSDRFSAERTGGSVSTLTIQRTQQEDSAVYLCASSLSSGRTDTQYFGPGTRLTVL.

V usage is TRBV3-1 (or the pseudogene TRBV3-2) and J usage is TRBJ1-2; D unclear. The V gene lost 0 bases and the J gene lost 4 bases, with 9 bases spanning the gap. The germline gives CDR1 LGHDT, CDR2 YNNKEL (reference sequence). The CDR3 totals 14 residues. The CDR3: CASSQDAGSYGYTF. The CDR3 bases are TGTGCCAGCAGCCAAGACGCCGGGAGCTATGGCTACACCTTC.

The rearrangement links TRBV6-1 to TRBJ1-5, with 9 bases that match TRBD1. The V gene end was trimmed by 4 bases and the J gene end by 4 bases; junction bases not matched to a gene: 8. The CDR3 spans 16 residues. The germline CDR1 and CDR2 sequences are MNHNS and SASEGT. CDR3 in amino acids: CASSAQEGQGNQPQHF. DNA for the CDR3: TGTGCCAGCAGTGCCCAAGAGGGACAGGGAAATCAGCCCCAGCATTTT.

The CDR3, as DNA: TGTGCCAGCAGCTCAGGGACCCTGATCTACGAGCAGTACTTC. It codes for CASSSGTLIYEQYF. The V call is TRBV11-2, the J call TRBJ2-7; D is perhaps TRBD1 or TRBD2 (5 bases each). V lost 4 bases to trimming and J lost 3 bases, with 13 bases between them. The germline V gene encodes CDR1 SGHAT and CDR2 FQNNGV. The CDR3 is 14 amino acids. Drawing the rest from reference TRBV11-2 and TRBJ2-7, the complete variable domain is EAGVAQSPRYKIIEKRQSVAFWCNPISGHATLYWYQQILGQGPKLLIQFQNNGVVDDSQLPKDRFSAERLKGVDSTLKIQPAKLEDSAVYLCASSSGTLIYEQYFGPGTRLTVT.

The CDR3 DNA is TGTGCCAGCAGTGAGGGGAGCTCTGGGGCCAACGTCCTGACTTTC. It yields the protein CASSEGSSGANVLTF. The chain joins TRBV6-4 to TRBJ2-6; weak D call: TRBD2 (5 bases). Trimming pared 3 bases from V and 0 bases from J, leaving 6 bases between. Germline assignment: CDR1 MRHNA and CDR2 SNTAGT. CDR3 size: 15 residues.

The chain links TRBV27 to TRBJ2-6; D is undetermined. Trimming left V 4 bases short and J 2 bases short, with 15 bases between. Per germline, CDR1 MNHEY and CDR2 SMNVEV (reference sequence). The CDR3 contains 17 residues. The CDR3 nucleotides read TGTGCCAGCAGTTATTCTATTAGGGCTACTGGGGCCAACGTCCTGACTTTC. Amino acids: CASSYSIRATGANVLTF.

The gene calls are TRBV2 and TRBJ1-2, with 9 nucleotides matching TRBD1. This CDR3 spans 15 amino acids. J gave up 7 bases and V 6 bases, and 12 bases lay outside the gene matches. The germline gives CDR1 SNHLY, CDR2 FYNNEI. CDR3 DNA sequence: TGTGCCAGCAGCGGGACAGGGCAAAATATCGGTGGCTACACCTTC. This translates into CASSGTGQNIGGYTF.

CDR3: CASSIGTSYEQYF. CDR3 DNA: TGTGCCAGTAGTATAGGGACCTCCTACGAGCAGTACTTC. The chain combines TRBV19 with TRBJ2-7, with unresolved D. Trimming took 1 base from V and 0 from J, leaving 4 bases between them. This CDR3 has 13 amino acids. Germline assignment: CDR1 LNHDA and CDR2 SQIVND (reference sequence).

The chain recombines TRBV6-6 with TRBJ2-6; 9 bases agree with TRBD1. CDR3 length: 17 residues. Trimming removed 5 bases from V and 5 bases from J; junction bases left unmatched: 10. Germline lookup yields CDR1 MNHNY and CDR2 SVGAGI (reference sequence). CDR3 sequence reads: CASSRPGTGSRANVLTF. The CDR3 DNA reads as TGTGCCAGCAGTCGTCCCGGGACAGGGTCCAGGGCCAACGTCCTGACTTTC.

The chain employs TRBV10-3 and TRBJ2-7; a weak D match, TRBD2 (5 bases). V was clipped by 5 bases and J by 3 bases, with 14 bases between them. CDR3 length: 14 amino acids. The germline CDR1 and CDR2 sequences are ENHRY and SYGVKD. The CDR3 loop is CAISRRTGYYEQYF. CDR3 nucleotide sequence: TGTGCCATCAGTCGACGGACGGGATACTACGAGCAGTACTTC.

The V call is TRBV4-1, the J call TRBJ2-5; possibly TRBD2 for D (5 bases). Trimming pared 0 bases from V and 4 bases from J, leaving 15 bases between. This CDR3 contains 16 residues. CDR1 is MGHRA, CDR2 YSYEKL, per germline. For the CDR3, the DNA is TGCGCCAGCAGCCAAGAGGGAGAGGGAGTGGGAGAGACCCAGTACTTC. Its protein is CASSQEGEGVGETQYF.